This is a list of T cell receptor beta chains from one sample in a study of cytomegalovirus exposure and HLA in healthy donors. The method was immunoSEQ multiplex PCR; TCRdb's version includes in-frame clones alone and lacks a portion of them. The data show some 120,000 clones, about 68% seen once. Input material: PBMCs. The receptor set was obtained from a woman aged 40 to 55 in good health and CMV-seropositive. Both conserved end residues are part of each CDR3. Fields, in order: CDR3 DNA, CDR3 protein, J gene, clone size, V gene, D gene. D genes are given only for firm matches. Only part of the rows carry a size: once, few, many, or a class if the clone is expanded.

cdr3_nt: TGCGCCAGCAGCTTGGGAGGATCAGATACGCAGTATTTT
cdr3_aa: CASSLGGSDTQYF
j_call: TRBJ2-3
clone_size: -
v_call: TRBV5-1
d_call: -

cdr3_nt: TGCAGCGTTGAAGACCCAACACGCTCTGGAAACACCATATATTTT
cdr3_aa: CSVEDPTRSGNTIYF
j_call: TRBJ1-3
clone_size: -
v_call: TRBV29-1
d_call: -

cdr3_nt: TGTGCCAGTACGTCACGCAGAGGGGATACGCAGTATTTT
cdr3_aa: CASTSRRGDTQYF
j_call: TRBJ2-3
clone_size: -
v_call: TRBV19
d_call: -

cdr3_nt: TGTGCCAGCAGCTTGCGGGGGTACAATGAGCAGTTCTTC
cdr3_aa: CASSLRGYNEQFF
j_call: TRBJ2-1
clone_size: -
v_call: TRBV5-4
d_call: -

cdr3_nt: TGTGCCAGCGTCGAGCGGGGGGGGAGCACTGAAGCTTTCTTT
cdr3_aa: CASVERGGSTEAFF
j_call: TRBJ1-1
clone_size: few
v_call: TRBV7-6
d_call: -

cdr3_nt: TGTGCCAGCCAGAGGCTAGCGGGGAGTCAAGAGACCCAGTACTTC
cdr3_aa: CASQRLAGSQETQYF
j_call: TRBJ2-5
clone_size: -
v_call: TRBV13
d_call: TRBD2

cdr3_nt: TGTGCCAGCAGCCTCCCCTGGGGAGATGAGTACAATGAGCAGTTCTTC
cdr3_aa: CASSLPWGDEYNEQFF
j_call: TRBJ2-1
clone_size: -
v_call: TRBV28
d_call: -

cdr3_nt: TGTGCCAGCAGTACCCGGACTGGCGGGGAGCAGTTCTTC
cdr3_aa: CASSTRTGGEQFF
j_call: TRBJ2-1
clone_size: few
v_call: TRBV7-2
d_call: -

cdr3_nt: TGTGCCAGCAGTATAACTAGCGGGAGTTACTACGAGCAGTACTTC
cdr3_aa: CASSITSGSYYEQYF
j_call: TRBJ2-7
clone_size: -
v_call: TRBV27
d_call: TRBD2

cdr3_nt: TGTGCCAGCTCCCCGGGGGTCCCACACGAGCAGTACTTC
cdr3_aa: CASSPGVPHEQYF
j_call: TRBJ2-7
clone_size: -
v_call: TRBV27
d_call: -

cdr3_nt: TGTGCCAGCTCTCGGCAGGGAAGCACAGATACGCAGTATTTT
cdr3_aa: CASSRQGSTDTQYF
j_call: TRBJ2-3
clone_size: -
v_call: TRBV21-1
d_call: -

cdr3_nt: TGTGCCAGCAGCGTAGTTCCTAGCGGGAGAGGTATCACCGGGGAGCTGTTTTTT
cdr3_aa: CASSVVPSGRGITGELFF
j_call: TRBJ2-2
clone_size: few
v_call: TRBV9
d_call: TRBD2

cdr3_nt: TGTGCCAGCAGCTTATCGCGGGAGGTTAGCACAGATACGCAGTATTTT
cdr3_aa: CASSLSREVSTDTQYF
j_call: TRBJ2-3
clone_size: few
v_call: TRBV7-8
d_call: TRBD2

cdr3_nt: TGTGCCAGCCGCACTCTCGACAGGGTTGACATTCAGTACTTC
cdr3_aa: CASRTLDRVDIQYF
j_call: TRBJ2-4
clone_size: -
v_call: TRBV27
d_call: TRBD1

cdr3_nt: TGTGCCAGCAGCCTTAGCGGGAGGGCCTACAATGAGCAGTTCTTC
cdr3_aa: CASSLSGRAYNEQFF
j_call: TRBJ2-1
clone_size: few
v_call: TRBV6-5
d_call: TRBD2

cdr3_nt: TGTGCCTGGAGCAAGCGAGGCGCAGATACGCAGTATTTT
cdr3_aa: CAWSKRGADTQYF
j_call: TRBJ2-3
clone_size: -
v_call: TRBV30
d_call: -

cdr3_nt: TGTGCCAGTAGTTATGGGAGTTCAGATACGCAGTATTTT
cdr3_aa: CASSYGSSDTQYF
j_call: TRBJ2-3
clone_size: -
v_call: TRBV19
d_call: -

cdr3_nt: TGTGCCAGCAGCCAAGATCTGGCTGGCGGGGGGACAGTGCATGGCTACACCTTC
cdr3_aa: CASSQDLAGGGTVHGYTF
j_call: TRBJ1-2
clone_size: -
v_call: TRBV4-2
d_call: TRBD1

cdr3_nt: TGTGCCAGCAGCCTAGAACAGGGAGGGGCTGAAGCTTTCTTT
cdr3_aa: CASSLEQGGAEAFF
j_call: TRBJ1-1
clone_size: few
v_call: TRBV28
d_call: -

cdr3_nt: TGTGCCAGCAGCTCCTGGAGGAATGGAAACACCATATATTTT
cdr3_aa: CASSSWRNGNTIYF
j_call: TRBJ1-3
clone_size: few
v_call: TRBV7-9
d_call: -

cdr3_nt: TGTGCCAGCAGCTTAACGGGATCATACAATGAGCAGTTCTTC
cdr3_aa: CASSLTGSYNEQFF
j_call: TRBJ2-1
clone_size: -
v_call: TRBV11-3
d_call: -

cdr3_nt: TGCGCCAGCAGCCAAGATAAGGGAGTCTTTTTAAATGAGCAGTTCTTC
cdr3_aa: CASSQDKGVFLNEQFF
j_call: TRBJ2-1
clone_size: -
v_call: TRBV4-1
d_call: -

cdr3_nt: TGCGCCAGCAGCTCTCAGACACTAGCGGGAGTGGGCAATGAGCAGTTCTTC
cdr3_aa: CASSSQTLAGVGNEQFF
j_call: TRBJ2-1
clone_size: -
v_call: TRBV5-1
d_call: TRBD2

cdr3_nt: TGTGCCAGCAGCCAAGATTGGGGATGGGGACTAGCGGCATCCTACGAGCAGTACTTC
cdr3_aa: CASSQDWGWGLAASYEQYF
j_call: TRBJ2-7
clone_size: few
v_call: TRBV4-2
d_call: TRBD2

cdr3_nt: TGCAGTGCTAGAGACGGGGTTACCCAGTTCTTC
cdr3_aa: CSARDGVTQFF
j_call: TRBJ2-1
clone_size: -
v_call: TRBV20-1
d_call: -

cdr3_nt: TGTGCCTGGAAGGAGAATGGCCTATACGAGCAGTACTTC
cdr3_aa: CAWKENGLYEQYF
j_call: TRBJ2-7
clone_size: -
v_call: TRBV30
d_call: -

cdr3_nt: TGTGCCAGTCGGAGGGGACAGGGGGACTATGGCTACACCTTC
cdr3_aa: CASRRGQGDYGYTF
j_call: TRBJ1-2
clone_size: -
v_call: TRBV7-2
d_call: TRBD1

cdr3_nt: TGTGCCAGCAGCCCGGACAGGGAGGCGATAGAGACCCAGTACTTC
cdr3_aa: CASSPDREAIETQYF
j_call: TRBJ2-5
clone_size: -
v_call: TRBV2
d_call: TRBD1

cdr3_nt: TGTGCCAGCAGCTTAGGGCCGTTCTCTGGGGCCAACGTCCTGACTTTC
cdr3_aa: CASSLGPFSGANVLTF
j_call: TRBJ2-6
clone_size: -
v_call: TRBV7-9
d_call: -

cdr3_nt: TGTGCCAGCAGATACAGGGGGCCTCCAATCAATCAGCCCCAGCATTTT
cdr3_aa: CASRYRGPPINQPQHF
j_call: TRBJ1-5
clone_size: -
v_call: TRBV6-5
d_call: TRBD1

cdr3_nt: TGTGCCAGCAGTTTTTACAGGGGGCCTGATAGCAATCAGCCCCAGCATTTT
cdr3_aa: CASSFYRGPDSNQPQHF
j_call: TRBJ1-5
clone_size: -
v_call: TRBV28
d_call: TRBD1

cdr3_nt: TGTGCCAGCAGCTTTCCCCAATTTCCCCCCGAATACAGGGAGAACTACGAGCAGTACTTC
cdr3_aa: CASSFPQFPPEYRENYEQYF
j_call: TRBJ2-7
clone_size: -
v_call: TRBV7-8
d_call: -

cdr3_nt: TGTGCCAGCTCACCTATACTAGCGGGAGTCGGCGGGGAGCTGTTTTTT
cdr3_aa: CASSPILAGVGGELFF
j_call: TRBJ2-2
clone_size: -
v_call: TRBV18
d_call: TRBD2

cdr3_nt: TGTGCCAGCATCCCCGGGACTACCTCCTACGAGCAGTACTTC
cdr3_aa: CASIPGTTSYEQYF
j_call: TRBJ2-7
clone_size: -
v_call: TRBV11-2
d_call: TRBD2

cdr3_nt: TGTGCCAGCAGCGATACAGCAGAGAGCTCCTACGAGCAGTACTTC
cdr3_aa: CASSDTAESSYEQYF
j_call: TRBJ2-7
clone_size: many
v_call: TRBV13
d_call: -

cdr3_nt: TGTGCCAGCAGCCATTCCCTAGGACTAGCGGGAAACAATGAGCAGTTCTTC
cdr3_aa: CASSHSLGLAGNNEQFF
j_call: TRBJ2-1
clone_size: -
v_call: TRBV4-2
d_call: TRBD2

cdr3_nt: TGTGCCAGCAGTCAACGGACAGCCACAGATACGCAGTATTTT
cdr3_aa: CASSQRTATDTQYF
j_call: TRBJ2-3
clone_size: -
v_call: TRBV6-5
d_call: -

cdr3_nt: TGTGCCAGCAGCTTCGGACCGGGGAGCAATCAGCCCCAGCATTTT
cdr3_aa: CASSFGPGSNQPQHF
j_call: TRBJ1-5
clone_size: -
v_call: TRBV7-9
d_call: -

cdr3_nt: TGTGCCAGCCCCGCCCCCGTCAGGGAAACTGAAGCTTTCTTT
cdr3_aa: CASPAPVRETEAFF
j_call: TRBJ1-1
clone_size: few
v_call: TRBV9
d_call: -

cdr3_nt: TGTGCCAGCAGCCGGCACAAAAGGAACACCGGGGAGCTGTTTTTT
cdr3_aa: CASSRHKRNTGELFF
j_call: TRBJ2-2
clone_size: -
v_call: TRBV14
d_call: -